This T cell receptor beta chain was captured by sequencing in a study of T cell responses to AZD1222 COVID-19 vaccine. General study results and limits: Reportedly, nearly half of unique spike TCRs recognized epitopes outside B.1.351/B.1.1.7 mutations. A mostly white British donor set with more females was recruited, and clonal diversity was possibly underestimated.

Of note for this clone: Its antigen is still unknown.

Pooled in the analysis were second doses at about 4 or about 12 weeks. The table came from immunoSEQ multiplex PCR; TCRdb's copy has only in-frame clones and leaves some out. The repertoire holds about 84,000 clones, with 75% to 90% as singletons. This CDR3 comprises 14 residues. Material: peripheral blood, obtained 28 days after the second AZD1222 dose. J is TRBJ2-2 and V is TRBV21-1; no check of the table's D call, TRBD2, against the DNA was made. TRBV21-1 is shown as a pseudogene. This TCR was sampled from an adult who received the AZD1222 COVID-19 vaccine. The CDR3 protein is CASSTRVGTGELFF. The CDR3 coding sequence is TGTGCCAGCAGCACACGGGTAGGCACCGGGGAGCTGTTTTTT.